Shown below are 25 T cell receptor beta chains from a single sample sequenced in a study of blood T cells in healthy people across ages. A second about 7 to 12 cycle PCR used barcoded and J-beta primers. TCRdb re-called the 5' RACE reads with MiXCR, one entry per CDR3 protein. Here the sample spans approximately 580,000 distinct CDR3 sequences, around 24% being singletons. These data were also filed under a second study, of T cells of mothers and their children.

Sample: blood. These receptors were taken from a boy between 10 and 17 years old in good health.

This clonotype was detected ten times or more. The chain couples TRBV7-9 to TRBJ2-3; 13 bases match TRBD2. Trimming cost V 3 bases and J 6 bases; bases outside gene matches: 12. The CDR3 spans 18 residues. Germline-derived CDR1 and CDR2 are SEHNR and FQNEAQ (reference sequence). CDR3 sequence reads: CASSFVPGLAGVGDTQYF. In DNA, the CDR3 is TGTGCCAGCAGCTTCGTCCCTGGACTAGCGGGAGTAGGGGATACGCAGTATTTT.

This CDR3 reads CASSLFPGEQETQYF. The CDR3 coding sequence is TGTGCCAGCAGCTTATTTCCGGGGGAACAAGAGACCCAGTACTTC. V gene TRBV7-3 combines with J gene TRBJ2-5; perhaps TRBD2 as D (6 bases). Trimming pared 2 bases from V and 2 bases from J, leaving 12 bases between. CDR3 length equals 15 residues. Germline CDR1 is SGHTA and CDR2 is FQGTGA.

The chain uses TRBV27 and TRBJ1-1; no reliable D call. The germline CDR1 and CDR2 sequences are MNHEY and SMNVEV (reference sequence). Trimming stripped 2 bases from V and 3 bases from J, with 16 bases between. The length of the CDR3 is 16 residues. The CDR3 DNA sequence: TGTGCCAGCAGTTTAATTCGGGTCTTGGGGTACACTGAAGCTTTCTTT. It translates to CASSLIRVLGYTEAFF.

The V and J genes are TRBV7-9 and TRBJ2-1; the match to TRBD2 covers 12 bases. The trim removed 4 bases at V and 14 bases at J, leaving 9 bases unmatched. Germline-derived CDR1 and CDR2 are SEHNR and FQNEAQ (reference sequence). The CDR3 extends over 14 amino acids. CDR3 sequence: CASSSETSGRDEFF. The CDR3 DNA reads TGTGCCAGCAGCTCGGAGACTAGCGGGAGAGACGAGTTCTTC.

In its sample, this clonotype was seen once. For the CDR3, the DNA is TGTGCCAGCAGCCCGAGCTTGCCAGGGGACCCCTACAATGAGCAGTTCTTC. It specifies CASSPSLPGDPYNEQFF. The genes are TRBV3-1 and TRBJ2-1; a possible D gene is TRBD1 (6 bases). Trimming took 4 bases from V and 2 from J, leaving 18 bases between them. The germline V gene has CDR1 LGHDT and CDR2 YNNKEL (reference sequence). The CDR3 length is 17 residues.

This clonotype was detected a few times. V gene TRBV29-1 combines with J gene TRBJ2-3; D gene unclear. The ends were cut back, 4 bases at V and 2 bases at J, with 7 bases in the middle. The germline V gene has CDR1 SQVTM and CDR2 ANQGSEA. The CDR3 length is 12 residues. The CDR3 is CSVGGSTDTQYF. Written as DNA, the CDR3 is TGCAGCGTTGGGGGATCCACAGATACGCAGTATTTT.

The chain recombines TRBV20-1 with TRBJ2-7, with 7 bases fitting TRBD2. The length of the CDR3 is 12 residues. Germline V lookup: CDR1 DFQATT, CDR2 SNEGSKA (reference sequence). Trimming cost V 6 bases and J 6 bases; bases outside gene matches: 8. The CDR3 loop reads CSATGLFGEQYF. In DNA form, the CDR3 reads TGCAGTGCCACGGGACTATTCGGCGAGCAGTACTTC.

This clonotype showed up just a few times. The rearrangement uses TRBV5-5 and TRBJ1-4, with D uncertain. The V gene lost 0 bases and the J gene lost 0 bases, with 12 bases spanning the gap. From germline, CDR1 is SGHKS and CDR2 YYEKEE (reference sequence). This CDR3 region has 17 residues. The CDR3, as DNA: TGTGCCAGCAGCTTGGAAGATTGGGCGGCAACTAATGAAAAACTGTTTTTT. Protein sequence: CASSLEDWAATNEKLFF.

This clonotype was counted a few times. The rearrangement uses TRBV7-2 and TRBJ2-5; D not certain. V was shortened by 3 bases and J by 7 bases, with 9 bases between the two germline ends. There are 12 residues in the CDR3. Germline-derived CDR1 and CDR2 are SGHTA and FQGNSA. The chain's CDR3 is CASSFSMGTQYF. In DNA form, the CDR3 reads TGTGCCAGCAGCTTCTCCATGGGGACCCAGTACTTC. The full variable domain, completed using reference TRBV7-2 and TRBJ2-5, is GAGVSQSPSNKVTEKGKDVELRCDPISGHTALYWYRQSLGQGLEFLIYFQGNSAPDKSGLPSDRFSAERTGGSVSTLTIQRTQQEDSAVYLCASSFSMGTQYFGPGTRLLVL.

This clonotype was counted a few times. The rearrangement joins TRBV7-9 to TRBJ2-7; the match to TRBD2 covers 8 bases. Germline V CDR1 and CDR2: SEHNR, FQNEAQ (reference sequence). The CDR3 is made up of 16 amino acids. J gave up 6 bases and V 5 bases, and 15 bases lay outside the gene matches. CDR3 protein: CASSLHTGGLTLEQYF. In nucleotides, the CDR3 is TGTGCCAGCAGCCTGCACACGGGAGGGCTCACCCTCGAGCAGTACTTC.

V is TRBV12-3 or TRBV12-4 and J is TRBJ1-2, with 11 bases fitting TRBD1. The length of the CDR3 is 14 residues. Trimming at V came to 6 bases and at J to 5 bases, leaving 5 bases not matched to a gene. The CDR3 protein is CASREGQGAYGYTF. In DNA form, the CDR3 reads TGTGCCAGCAGGGAAGGACAGGGGGCTTATGGCTACACCTTC.

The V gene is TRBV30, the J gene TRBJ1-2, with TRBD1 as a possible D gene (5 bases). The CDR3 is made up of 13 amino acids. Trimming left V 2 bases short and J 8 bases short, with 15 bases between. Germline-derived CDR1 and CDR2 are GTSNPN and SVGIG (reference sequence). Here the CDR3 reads CAWSRGWGDGYTF. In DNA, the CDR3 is TGTGCCTGGAGTCGCGGGTGGGGGGACGGCTACACCTTC.

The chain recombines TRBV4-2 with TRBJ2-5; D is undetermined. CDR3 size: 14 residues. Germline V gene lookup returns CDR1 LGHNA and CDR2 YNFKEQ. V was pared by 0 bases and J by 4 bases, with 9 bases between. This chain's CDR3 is CASSQEGKGETQYF. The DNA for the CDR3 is TGTGCCAGCAGCCAAGAGGGAAAGGGAGAGACCCAGTACTTC.

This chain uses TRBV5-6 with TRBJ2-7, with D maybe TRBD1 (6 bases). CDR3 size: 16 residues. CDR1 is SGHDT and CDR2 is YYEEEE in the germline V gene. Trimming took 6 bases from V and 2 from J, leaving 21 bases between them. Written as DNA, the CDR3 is TGTGCCAGCACCTCTTATTGGACAGAGATAGCCTACGAGCAGTACTTC. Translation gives CASTSYWTEIAYEQYF. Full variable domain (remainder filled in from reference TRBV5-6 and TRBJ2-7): DAGVTQSPTHLIKTRGQQVTLRCSPKSGHDTVSWYQQALGQGPQFIFQYYEEEERQRGNFPDRFSGHQFPNYSSELNVNALLLGDSALYLCASTSYWTEIAYEQYFGPGTRLTVT.

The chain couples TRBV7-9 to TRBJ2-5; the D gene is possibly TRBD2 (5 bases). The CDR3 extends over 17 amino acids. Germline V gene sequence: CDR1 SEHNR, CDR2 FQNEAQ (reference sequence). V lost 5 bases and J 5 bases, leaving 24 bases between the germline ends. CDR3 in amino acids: CASSPRPSALAGETQYF. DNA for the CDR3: TGTGCCAGCAGCCCTCGGCCCAGTGCCCTAGCTGGTGAGACCCAGTACTTC. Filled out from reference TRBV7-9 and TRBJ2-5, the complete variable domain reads DTGVSQNPRHKITKRGQNVTFRCDPISEHNRLYWYRQTLGQGPEFLTYFQNEAQLEKSRLLSDRFSAERPKGSFSTLEIQRTEQGDSAMYLCASSPRPSALAGETQYFGPGTRLLVL.

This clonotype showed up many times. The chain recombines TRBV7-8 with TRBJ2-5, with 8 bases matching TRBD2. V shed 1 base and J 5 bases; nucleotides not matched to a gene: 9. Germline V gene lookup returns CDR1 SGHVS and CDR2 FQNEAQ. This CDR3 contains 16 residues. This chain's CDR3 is CASSLDAGGMVETQYF. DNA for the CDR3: TGTGCCAGCAGCTTAGACGCGGGAGGAATGGTGGAGACCCAGTACTTC. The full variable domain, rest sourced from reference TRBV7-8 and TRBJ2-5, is GAGVSQSPRYKVAKRGQDVALRCDPISGHVSLFWYQQALGQGPEFLTYFQNEAQLDKSGLPSDRFFAERPEGSVSTLKIQRTQQEDSAVYLCASSLDAGGMVETQYFGPGTRLLVL.

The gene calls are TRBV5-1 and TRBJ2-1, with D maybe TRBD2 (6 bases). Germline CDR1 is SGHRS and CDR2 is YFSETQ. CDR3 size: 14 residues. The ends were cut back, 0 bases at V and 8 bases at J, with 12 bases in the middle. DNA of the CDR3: TGCGCCAGCAGCTTGGACGTTAGGAGGGATGAGCAGTTCTTC. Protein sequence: CASSLDVRRDEQFF. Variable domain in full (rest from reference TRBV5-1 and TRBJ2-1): KAGVTQTPRYLIKTRGQQVTLSCSPISGHRSVSWYQQTPGQGLQFLFEYFSETQRNKGNFPGRFSGRQFSNSRSEMNVSTLELGDSALYLCASSLDVRRDEQFFGPGTRLTVL.

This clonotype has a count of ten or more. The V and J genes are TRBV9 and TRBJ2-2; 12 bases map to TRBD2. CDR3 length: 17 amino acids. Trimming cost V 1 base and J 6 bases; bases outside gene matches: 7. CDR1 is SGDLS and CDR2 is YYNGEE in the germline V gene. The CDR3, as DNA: TGTGCCAGCAGCGTATCGGGACTAGCGGGTGGCTCCGGGGAGCTGTTTTTT. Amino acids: CASSVSGLAGGSGELFF.

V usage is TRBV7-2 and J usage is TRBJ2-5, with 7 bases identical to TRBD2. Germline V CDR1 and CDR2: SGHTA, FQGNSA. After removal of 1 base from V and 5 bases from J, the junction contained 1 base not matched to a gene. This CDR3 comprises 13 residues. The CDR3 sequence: CASSLVLAETQYF. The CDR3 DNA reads TGTGCCAGCAGCTTAGTACTAGCGGAGACCCAGTACTTC.

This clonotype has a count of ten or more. CDR3 region: CASSPSGPYGYTF. The CDR3 nucleotides are TGTGCCAGCAGCCCATCCGGACCCTATGGCTACACCTTC. V and J are TRBV11-2 and TRBJ1-2, with D unresolved. The CDR3 is 13 amino acids. The germline V gene has CDR1 SGHAT and CDR2 FQNNGV. With 5 bases removed from V and 4 bases from J, the gap between germline ends came to 11 bases.

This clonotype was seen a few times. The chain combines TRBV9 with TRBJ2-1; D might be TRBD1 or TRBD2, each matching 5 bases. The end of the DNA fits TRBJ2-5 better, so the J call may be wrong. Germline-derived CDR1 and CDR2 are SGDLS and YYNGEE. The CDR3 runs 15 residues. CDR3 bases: TGTGCCAGCAGCTCGGACTTGGGGGATCAAGAGACCCAGTACTTC. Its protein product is CASSSDLGDQETQYF.

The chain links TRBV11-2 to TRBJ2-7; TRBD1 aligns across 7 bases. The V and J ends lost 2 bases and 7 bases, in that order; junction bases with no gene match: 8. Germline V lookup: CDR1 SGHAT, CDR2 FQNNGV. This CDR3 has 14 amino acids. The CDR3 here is CASSLTGVTGEQYF. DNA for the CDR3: TGTGCCAGCAGCTTAACAGGGGTAACGGGGGAGCAGTACTTC.

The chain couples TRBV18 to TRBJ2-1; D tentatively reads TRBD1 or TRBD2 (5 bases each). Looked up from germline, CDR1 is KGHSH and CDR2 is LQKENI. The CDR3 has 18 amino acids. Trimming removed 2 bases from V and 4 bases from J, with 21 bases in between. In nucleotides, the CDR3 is TGTGCCAGCTCACCAACGCACGGGGCGGAGACGTATTACAATGAGCAGTTCTTC. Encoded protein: CASSPTHGAETYYNEQFF. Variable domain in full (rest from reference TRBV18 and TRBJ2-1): NAGVMQNPRHLVRRRGQEARLRCSPMKGHSHVYWYRQLPEEGLKFMVYLQKENIIDESGMPKERFSAEFPKEGPSILRIQQVVRGDSAAYFCASSPTHGAETYYNEQFFGPGTRLTVL.

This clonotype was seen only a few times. CDR3: CASSAPGGSEQYF. CDR3 in DNA: TGTGCCAGCAGCGCCCCAGGGGGTTCCGAGCAGTACTTC. The genes are TRBV7-9 and TRBJ2-1; 7 nucleotides align to TRBD1. The DNA end lines up better with TRBJ2-7; the J call may be wrong. The CDR3 contains 13 residues. Germline V gives CDR1 SEHNR, CDR2 FQNEAQ (reference sequence).

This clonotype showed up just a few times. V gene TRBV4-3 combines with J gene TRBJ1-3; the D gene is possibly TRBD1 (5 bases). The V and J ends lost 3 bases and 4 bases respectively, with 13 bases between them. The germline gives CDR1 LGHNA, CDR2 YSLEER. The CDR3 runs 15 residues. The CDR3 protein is CASSQGRFGGNTIYF. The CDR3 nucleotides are TGCGCCAGCAGCCAGGGACGGTTTGGGGGAAACACCATATATTTT.